The clone carrying this TCR beta chain was detected a few times. The antigen is unknown. These data are taken from a study of blood T cells in healthy people across ages. From germline, CDR1 is MNHEY and CDR2 SMNVEV (reference sequence). Losses at the gene ends were 5 bases for V and 5 bases for J; bases not matched to a gene: 7. The CDR3 is 14 amino acids. Next came a second PCR, run for 7 to 11 cycles, which used a sample-barcoded 5' primer along with a J-beta primer mix. Each sample yielded at least 3 million CDR3-containing paired-end reads. TCRdb itself ran the 5' RACE reads through MiXCR, one entry per CDR3 protein. The table has about 1.1 million distinct CDR3 sequences, under 40% seen once. Notes on the study in general: TCR beta diversity was tightly associated with the proportion of naive T cells.

The sequence was obtained from a young man in good health. Sequencing used blood. V and J are TRBV27 and TRBJ1-1, with 8 bases lining up with TRBD1. This chain's CDR3 is CASSPDREVTEAFF. The CDR3 DNA reads TGTGCCAGCAGTCCGGACAGGGAAGTAACTGAAGCTTTCTTT.